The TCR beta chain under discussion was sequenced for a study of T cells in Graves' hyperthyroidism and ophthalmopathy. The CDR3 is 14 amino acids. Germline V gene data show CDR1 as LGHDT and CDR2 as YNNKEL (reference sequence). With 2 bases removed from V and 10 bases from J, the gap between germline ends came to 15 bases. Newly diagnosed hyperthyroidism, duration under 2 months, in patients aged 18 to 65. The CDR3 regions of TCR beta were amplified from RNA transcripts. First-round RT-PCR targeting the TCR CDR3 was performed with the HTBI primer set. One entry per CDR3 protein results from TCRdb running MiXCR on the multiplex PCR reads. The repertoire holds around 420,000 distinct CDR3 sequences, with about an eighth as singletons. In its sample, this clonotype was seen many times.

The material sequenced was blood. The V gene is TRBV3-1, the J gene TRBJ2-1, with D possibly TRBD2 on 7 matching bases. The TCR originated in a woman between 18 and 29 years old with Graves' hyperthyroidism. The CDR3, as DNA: TGTGCCAGCAGCCAAAGCGGGACCGGGGGCGAGCAGTTCTTC. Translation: CASSQSGTGGEQFF.